The TCR beta chain described here comes from a study of shared clonotypes between healthy human individuals. Findings and limits, study-wide: Rarefaction demonstrated incomplete sorted-subset sequencing despite large depth.

Points on this clone: Its antigen is not known.

As processed by the authors: With immunoSEQ giving junction-only sequences and no quality scores, filtering differed. Generated by immunoSEQ multiplex PCR, the TCRdb table keeps only in-frame clones and is missing some. V and J calls and clone size are those listed in that table; D and trimming were worked out from the DNA. Of about 2.3 million clones in the sample, approximately 90% were seen once. The V segment lost 4 bases and the J segment 4 bases; nucleotides outside the gene matches: 8. The CDR3 sequence is 16 residues long. Germline V CDR1 and CDR2: MDHEN, SYDVKM. Sequencing input: naive CD4+ T cells from PBMCs. Subset: CD45RA+ positively selected. This rearrangement joins TRBV28 to TRBJ1-5, with 9 bases lining up with TRBD1. The sequence was collected from a man aged 18 to 30 in good health. Some clones in this sample may be carry-over from other donors' samples. CDR3 in DNA: TGTGCCAGCAGTTCTCAACAGGGGGCTGGTAATCAGCCCCAGCATTTT. The encoded protein is CASSSQQGAGNQPQHF.